The clone carrying this T cell receptor beta chain has just a few counts. As yet, its antigen is unknown. The sample originates from a study of regulatory T cells in long-lasting Graves disease. Study outcomes and limitations: Persistent disease preferred TRBV28, TRBJ1-2 and TRBJ2-5. Fewer public clonotypes were shared by new patients (roughly 970) than by persistent patients (2,741).

Relying on iRepertoire HTBI primers and Arm-PCR of CDR3 regions, the team built TCR beta libraries. Original processing methods: From all samples, identification returned 14 TRBJ and just over 60 TRBV segments. From the multiplex PCR reads, TCRdb called clonotypes with MiXCR, one entry per CDR3 protein. These V and J calls are TCRdb output, not the study's own analysis. The sample contains a few hundred thousand distinct CDR3 sequences, 20% to 25% of which appear only once. Regarding time point: persistent/refractory GD, antithyroid drugs over 5 years with positive TRAb. There was RNA extracted from PBMCs, and the TCR library was made from it. Collection of peripheral blood (about 10 milliliters) was done using EDTA tubes. Per germline, CDR1 DFQATT and CDR2 SNEGSKA (reference sequence). This CDR3 region has 13 residues. The V and J ends lost 1 base and 4 bases respectively, with 10 bases between them.

The genes are TRBV20-1 and TRBJ1-2, with D unresolved. The origin of this receptor is a female donor with Graves disease. The input for sequencing was peripheral blood mononuclear cells (PBMCs), taken when the disease was refractory, from a patient treated with antithyroid drugs. The chain's CDR3 is CSARGGSPYGYTF. As DNA, the CDR3 is TGCAGTGCTAGAGGAGGCAGCCCCTATGGCTACACCTTC.